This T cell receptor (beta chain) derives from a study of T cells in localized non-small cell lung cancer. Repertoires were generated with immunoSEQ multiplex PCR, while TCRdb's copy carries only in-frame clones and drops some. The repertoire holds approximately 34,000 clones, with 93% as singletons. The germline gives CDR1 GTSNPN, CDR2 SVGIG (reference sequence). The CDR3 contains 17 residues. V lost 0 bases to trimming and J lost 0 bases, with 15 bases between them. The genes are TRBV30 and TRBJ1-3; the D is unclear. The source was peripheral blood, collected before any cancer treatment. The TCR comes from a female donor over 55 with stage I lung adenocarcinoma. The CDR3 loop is CAWSVTRQPLSGNTIYF. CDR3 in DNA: TGTGCCTGGAGTGTAACTAGGCAGCCTCTCTCTGGAAACACCATATATTTT.